These 21 T cell receptor beta chains were sequenced from one sample in a study of cytomegalovirus exposure and HLA in healthy donors. Researchers ran the PCR with 60 Vbeta and 13 Jbeta primers. Only in-frame clones appear in the TCRdb table, and some are missing; sequencing was by immunoSEQ multiplex PCR. The table has about 170,000 clones, around three quarters seen once. The sample taken for sequencing was PBMCs. Receptors originate from a woman aged 45 to 65 in good health and CMV-seropositive.

This chain uses TRBV28 with TRBJ1-2; no firm D call. CDR3 size: 16 residues. V was shortened by 4 bases and J by 1 base, with 16 bases between the two germline ends. Germline-derived CDR1 and CDR2 are MDHEN and SYDVKM. CDR3 sequence (DNA): TGTGCCAGCAGTTCCTCGCGGGCCCAATTTAACTATGGCTACACCTTC. Its translation: CASSSSRAQFNYGYTF.

V is TRBV7-2 and J is TRBJ2-5; 11 bases are shared with TRBD2. CDR3 size: 17 residues. Germline loops: CDR1 SGHTA, CDR2 FQGNSA. V shed 1 base, J shed 0 bases, and the junction held 4 bases outside the gene matches. The CDR3: CASSLGLAGGYQETQYF. The DNA for the CDR3 is TGTGCCAGCAGCTTAGGGCTAGCGGGAGGATACCAAGAGACCCAGTACTTC.

This clone was seen a handful of times. The gene calls are TRBV9 and TRBJ2-1; 7 bases are a match to TRBD2. Looked up from germline, CDR1 is SGDLS and CDR2 is YYNGEE. The CDR3 sequence is 15 residues long. V was clipped by 0 bases and J by 7 bases; unmatched bases: 7. CDR3 DNA sequence: TGTGCCAGCAGCGTAGGGCGGGAGAGGCAAAATGAGCAGTTCTTC. Protein: CASSVGRERQNEQFF.

The chain is built from TRBV5-4 and TRBJ2-3; 7 bases are shared with TRBD1. The CDR3 totals 14 residues. Germline loops: CDR1 SGHNT, CDR2 YYREEE (reference sequence). V lost 3 bases and J lost 0; bases outside the gene matches: 1. CDR3 loop: CASSSQGSTDTQYF. CDR3 in DNA: TGTGCCAGCAGCTCACAGGGGAGCACAGATACGCAGTATTTT.

The chain combines TRBV27 with TRBJ2-7, with D perhaps TRBD2 (5 bases). Germline CDR1 MNHEY, CDR2 SMNVEV (reference sequence). Trimming cost V 5 bases and J 0 bases, with 17 bases left between them. The CDR3 consists of 16 residues. DNA of the CDR3: TGTGCCAGCAGTCCGAACTGGGAGAGGAGCTCCTACGAGCAGTACTTC. It yields the protein CASSPNWERSSYEQYF.

This clone was counted a few times. The rearrangement uses TRBV28 and TRBJ2-7, with a tentative D call TRBD2 (5 bases). V was trimmed by 5 bases and J by 7 bases, leaving 12 bases between them. Per the germline V gene, CDR1 is MDHEN and CDR2 is SYDVKM. CDR3 length equals 12 residues. This chain's CDR3 is CASSQKRGEQYF. The CDR3 coding sequence is TGTGCCAGCAGTCAGAAACGAGGGGAGCAGTACTTC. Variable domain in full (rest from reference TRBV28 and TRBJ2-7): DVKVTQSSRYLVKRTGEKVFLECVQDMDHENMFWYRQDPGLGLRLIYFSYDVKMKEKGDIPEGYSVSREKKERFSLILESASTNQTSMYLCASSQKRGEQYFGPGTRLTVT.

The chain employs TRBV6-6 and TRBJ2-3, with 9 bases lining up with TRBD1. Germline CDR1 and CDR2: MNHNY and SVGAGI (reference sequence). The CDR3 covers 15 residues. The ends lost 8 bases at V and 2 bases at J; junction bases unmatched: 8. The CDR3 reads CASRPRDRDTDTQYF. The CDR3 coding sequence is TGTGCCAGCCGGCCCCGGGACAGGGACACAGATACGCAGTATTTT.

V and J are TRBV7-3 and TRBJ1-1, with D perhaps TRBD1 (6 bases). Germline CDR1 SGHTA, CDR2 FQGTGA. Trimming cost V 5 bases and J 3 bases, with 10 bases left between them. The CDR3 has 13 residues. The CDR3, as DNA: TGTGCCAGCAGCGCCCAGGGGCACACTGAAGCTTTCTTT. Its translation: CASSAQGHTEAFF.

The chain employs TRBV5-1 and TRBJ2-1; a weak D match, TRBD1 (6 bases). V lost 4 bases and J 5 bases, leaving 16 bases between the germline ends. Germline V CDR1 and CDR2: SGHRS, YFSETQ. The CDR3 is 15 amino acids. The CDR3 DNA is TGCGCCAGCAGCCCCGGGACACCATCCCACAATGAGCAGTTCTTC. This encodes CASSPGTPSHNEQFF.

The chain recombines TRBV5-1 with TRBJ2-7; TRBD1 matches 8 bases. Germline CDR1 and CDR2: SGHRS and YFSETQ. The CDR3 length is 12 residues. The V segment lost 4 bases and the J segment 6 bases; nucleotides outside the gene matches: 3. Here the CDR3 reads CASSITGGEQYF. DNA for the CDR3: TGCGCCAGCAGCATTACAGGGGGCGAGCAGTACTTC. Full variable domain (remainder filled in from reference TRBV5-1 and TRBJ2-7): KAGVTQTPRYLIKTRGQQVTLSCSPISGHRSVSWYQQTPGQGLQFLFEYFSETQRNKGNFPGRFSGRQFSNSRSEMNVSTLELGDSALYLCASSITGGEQYFGPGTRLTVT.

This rearrangement joins TRBV5-1 to TRBJ2-7; perhaps TRBD1 as D (6 bases). The CDR3 is 14 residues long. CDR1 is SGHRS, CDR2 YFSETQ, per germline. V lost 2 bases and J lost 3, with 12 bases in between. CDR3 sequence: CASSFGTSHYEQYF. CDR3 bases: TGCGCCAGCAGCTTCGGGACAAGTCACTACGAGCAGTACTTC.

The rearrangement uses TRBV20-1 and TRBJ2-3; D not certain. Trimming cost V 5 bases and J 3 bases, with 6 bases left between them. There are 11 residues in the CDR3. The V gene's germline CDR1 is DFQATT and CDR2 SNEGSKA (reference sequence). CDR3 DNA sequence: TGCAGTGCTTCAGTAACAGATACGCAGTATTTT. This translates into CSASVTDTQYF.

J is TRBJ2-1 and V is TRBV15; 8 nucleotides line up with TRBD2. V shed 3 bases, J shed 13 bases, and the junction held 8 bases outside the gene matches. The CDR3 is 13 amino acids. CDR1 LNHNV and CDR2 YYDKDF come from the germline V gene (reference sequence). The CDR3: CATSSAAGALQFF. CDR3 in DNA: TGTGCCACCAGCAGCGCAGCGGGGGCCCTCCAGTTCTTC.

This chain connects TRBV18 to TRBJ2-7, with TRBD1 as a possible D gene (5 bases). The germline CDR1 and CDR2 sequences are KGHSH and LQKENI. The CDR3 extends over 14 amino acids. Trimming removed 3 bases from V and 6 bases from J, with 15 bases in between. CDR3 protein: CASSPGREGFEQYF. The CDR3, as DNA: TGTGCCAGCTCACCGGGCAGGGAAGGATTCGAGCAGTACTTC.

The rearrangement joins TRBV5-1 to TRBJ2-7; 8 bases are a match to TRBD1. CDR1 is SGHRS and CDR2 is YFSETQ in the germline V gene. The CDR3 contains 13 residues. Trimming at V came to 4 bases and at J to 5 bases, leaving 5 bases not matched to a gene. DNA for the CDR3: TGCGCCAGCAGCCTCGGGGACAGGAACGAGCAGTACTTC. This codes for CASSLGDRNEQYF. Full variable domain (rest looked up from reference TRBV5-1 and TRBJ2-7): KAGVTQTPRYLIKTRGQQVTLSCSPISGHRSVSWYQQTPGQGLQFLFEYFSETQRNKGNFPGRFSGRQFSNSRSEMNVSTLELGDSALYLCASSLGDRNEQYFGPGTRLTVT.

This clone was seen a few times. The V and J genes are TRBV2 and TRBJ1-2; D may be TRBD1 (6 bases). The CDR3 length is 16 residues. V was trimmed by 0 bases and J by 6 bases, leaving 17 bases between them. CDR1 and CDR2 (germline): SNHLY, FYNNEI. CDR3 in DNA: TGTGCCAGCAGTGAAGCGCTTCAGGGGCTGAGGAATGGCTACACCTTC. This gives the protein CASSEALQGLRNGYTF.

The J gene is TRBJ1-1, the V gene TRBV28; D is unclear. CDR3 size: 15 residues. Germline V gene lookup returns CDR1 MDHEN and CDR2 SYDVKM. The V gene lost 8 bases and the J gene lost 7 bases, with 23 bases spanning the gap. The CDR3 spells CASDLTRGRTGEAFF. The DNA for the CDR3 is TGTGCCAGCGACCTAACGCGAGGGAGAACGGGTGAAGCTTTCTTT.

A single count supports this clone. This chain connects TRBV11-2 to TRBJ1-5; possibly TRBD1 for D (6 bases). Trimming removed 5 bases at V and 7 bases at J, with 12 bases between. The CDR3 runs to 13 residues. CDR1 is SGHAT, CDR2 FQNNGV, per germline. Written as DNA, the CDR3 is TGTGCCAGCAGCCAGGATCAGGGGCAGCCCCAGCATTTT. Translation: CASSQDQGQPQHF.

As concerns this clone: Other DNA sequences in the sample encode the same CDR3. This chain links TRBV28 with TRBJ2-7; D remains unclear. Trimming cost V 6 bases and J 3 bases, with 6 bases left between them. The V gene's germline CDR1 is MDHEN and CDR2 SYDVKM. The CDR3 consists of 11 residues. CDR3 sequence reads: CASSSFYEQYF. In DNA, the CDR3 is TGTGCCAGCAGCTCCTTCTACGAGCAGTACTTC.

In this sample, this clone turned up once. A junction end diverges from the germline sequence, so it may reflect a read error. The rearrangement joins TRBV28 to TRBJ1-2, with D unclear. The CDR3 extends over 12 amino acids. The germline CDR1 and CDR2 sequences are MDHEN and SYDVKM. In DNA form, the CDR3 reads TGTGCCAGCAGTTTATTGCTCAGACACCTCTACTTC. Its protein is CASSLLLRHLYF.

V and J are TRBV5-1 and TRBJ1-1; TRBD1 aligns across 8 bases. The ends lost 5 bases at V and 5 bases at J; junction bases unmatched: 8. Germline lookup yields CDR1 SGHRS and CDR2 YFSETQ. The CDR3 is 14 residues long. CDR3 region: CASSRTGIETEAFF. In nucleotides, the CDR3 is TGCGCCAGCAGTAGGACAGGGATAGAAACTGAAGCTTTCTTT.